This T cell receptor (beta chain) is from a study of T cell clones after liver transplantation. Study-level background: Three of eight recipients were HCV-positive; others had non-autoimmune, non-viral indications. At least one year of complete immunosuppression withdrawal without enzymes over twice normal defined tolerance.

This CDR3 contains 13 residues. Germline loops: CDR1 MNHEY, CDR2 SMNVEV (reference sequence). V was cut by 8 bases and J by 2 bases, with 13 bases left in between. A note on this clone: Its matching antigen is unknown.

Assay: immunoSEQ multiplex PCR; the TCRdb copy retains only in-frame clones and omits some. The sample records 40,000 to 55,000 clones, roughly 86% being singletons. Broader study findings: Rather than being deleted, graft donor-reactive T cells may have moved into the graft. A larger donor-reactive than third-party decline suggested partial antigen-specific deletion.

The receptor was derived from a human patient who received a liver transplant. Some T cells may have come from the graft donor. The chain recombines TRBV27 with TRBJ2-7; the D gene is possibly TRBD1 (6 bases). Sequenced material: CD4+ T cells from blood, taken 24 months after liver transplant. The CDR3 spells CASSRTGTYEQYF. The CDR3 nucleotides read TGTGCCAGCTCCCGAACAGGGACCTACGAGCAGTACTTC.